This T cell receptor (beta chain) was sequenced in a study of tumor-infiltrating lymphocytes in localized non-small cell lung cancer. Sequencing used immunoSEQ multiplex PCR; TCRdb keeps in-frame clones, though not all of them. The sample has 23,000 or so clones, 60% to 75% seen once. V dropped 5 bases and J dropped 6; count of bases not matched to a gene: 12. CDR3 size: 16 residues. The germline V gene encodes CDR1 ENHRY and CDR2 SYGVKD. V gene TRBV10-3 combines with J gene TRBJ2-2, with 7 bases lining up with TRBD2. Material for sequencing was lung tumor tissue. The origin of this receptor is a human donor with non-small cell lung cancer. Here the CDR3 DNA reads TGTGCCATCAGTAACCCCCGAGGGGAGGGCCCCGGGGAGCTGTTTTTT. This sequence encodes CAISNPRGEGPGELFF.